One and the same sample provided the 10 T cell receptor beta chains below, sequenced in a study of blood T cells in healthy people across ages. A second PCR of 7 to 11 cycles used a sample-barcoded 5' primer and a J-beta primer mix. TCRdb reprocessed the 5' RACE reads with MiXCR, giving one entry per CDR3 protein. Among over 950,000 distinct CDR3 sequences listed, about two fifths were seen once. Source material: blood. The receptors derive from a man aged 18 to 29 in good health.

The table lists this clonotype with a few counts. V is TRBV3-1 and J is TRBJ2-3; D tentatively reads TRBD1 or TRBD2 (5 bases each). This CDR3 spans 14 amino acids. V lost 5 bases and J 0 bases, leaving 9 bases between the germline ends. Germline loops: CDR1 LGHDT, CDR2 YNNKEL (reference sequence). Written as DNA, the CDR3 is TGTGCCAGCAGCAACGGGGCTAGCACAGATACGCAGTATTTT. Residues: CASSNGASTDTQYF.

The chain uses TRBV4-3 and TRBJ1-1; 7 bases fit TRBD1. V shed 0 bases and J 9 bases; nucleotides not matched to a gene: 7. CDR3 length: 14 residues. Germline V gene lookup returns CDR1 LGHNA and CDR2 YSLEER. CDR3 bases: TGCGCCAGCAGCCAAGATCTAAAGGGGGCGAAAGCTTTCTTT. Encoded protein: CASSQDLKGAKAFF.

The V and J genes are TRBV12-3 or TRBV12-4 and TRBJ2-1, with D maybe TRBD2 (5 bases). The CDR3 runs to 15 residues. V was cut by 7 bases and J by 8 bases, with 21 bases left in between. Here the CDR3 DNA reads TGTGCCAGCACCCTAACGGGAACGCAGGCCCATGAGCAGTTCTTC. Its protein product is CASTLTGTQAHEQFF.

V and J are TRBV7-9 and TRBJ2-3, with TRBD2 as a possible D gene (6 bases). The CDR3 is 15 residues long. CDR1 is SEHNR and CDR2 is FQNEAQ in the germline V gene (reference sequence). The germline V and J ends were trimmed by 5 bases and 3 bases, with 15 bases remaining between them. CDR3 sequence: CASSPPKGRTDTQYF. The CDR3 bases are TGTGCCAGCAGCCCCCCTAAGGGGAGGACAGATACGCAGTATTTT.

The chain carries TRBV5-1 and TRBJ2-3; D is perhaps TRBD2 (6 bases). The length of the CDR3 is 15 residues. Trimming pared 4 bases from V and 3 bases from J, leaving 15 bases between. Germline V CDR1 and CDR2: SGHRS, YFSETQ. CDR3 amino acids: CASSKLASGTDTQYF. The CDR3 region has the DNA TGCGCCAGCAGCAAACTAGCTTCGGGGACAGATACGCAGTATTTT.

There are many counts of this clonotype. This sequence joins TRBV12-3 or TRBV12-4 and TRBJ2-7, with D tentatively TRBD1 (6 bases). Trimming took off 1 base at V and 3 bases at J, with 7 bases between the two ends. This CDR3 comprises 13 residues. The CDR3 is CASSLGTVYEQYF. CDR3 in DNA: TGTGCCAGCAGTTTAGGGACAGTCTACGAGCAGTACTTC.

Written as DNA, the CDR3 is TGTGCCAGCAAAAGGGAAGCGGGGGGACGGGATACGCAGTATTTT. Protein product: CASKREAGGRDTQYF. The chain uses TRBV7-2 and TRBJ2-3; TRBD2 agrees at 9 bases. This CDR3 comprises 15 residues. Germline CDR1 is SGHTA and CDR2 is FQGNSA. Germline trimming cut 7 bases from V and 6 bases from J; bases unmatched to any gene: 11.

V is TRBV20-1 and J is TRBJ2-5; D might be TRBD1 or TRBD2, each matching 6 bases. Gene TRBJ2-7 matches the end of the DNA better, so the J call may be wrong. The V gene's germline CDR1 is DFQATT and CDR2 SNEGSKA (reference sequence). CDR3 length: 14 amino acids. CDR3 loop: CSARDAVGGSEQYF. In DNA form, the CDR3 reads TGCAGTGCTAGAGATGCAGTAGGGGGGAGCGAGCAGTACTTC.

The gene calls are TRBV30 and TRBJ2-1; perhaps TRBD2 as D (6 bases). Trimming cost V 0 bases and J 3 bases, with 9 bases left between them. The CDR3 is made up of 14 amino acids. Per the germline V gene, CDR1 is GTSNPN and CDR2 is SVGIG (reference sequence). In nucleotides, the CDR3 is TGTGCCTGGAGTGTAAGGGGAGGCTACAATGAGCAGTTCTTC. Translation: CAWSVRGGYNEQFF.

This rearrangement joins TRBV4-3 to TRBJ2-1, with 11 bases fitting TRBD2. The CDR3 extends over 16 amino acids. Looked up from germline, CDR1 is LGHNA and CDR2 is YSLEER. Trimming removed 3 bases from V and 10 bases from J; junction bases left unmatched: 11. CDR3 amino acids: CASSQDLAGGLWEQFF. Written as DNA, the CDR3 is TGCGCCAGCAGCCAGGACTTAGCGGGGGGGCTTTGGGAGCAGTTCTTC.